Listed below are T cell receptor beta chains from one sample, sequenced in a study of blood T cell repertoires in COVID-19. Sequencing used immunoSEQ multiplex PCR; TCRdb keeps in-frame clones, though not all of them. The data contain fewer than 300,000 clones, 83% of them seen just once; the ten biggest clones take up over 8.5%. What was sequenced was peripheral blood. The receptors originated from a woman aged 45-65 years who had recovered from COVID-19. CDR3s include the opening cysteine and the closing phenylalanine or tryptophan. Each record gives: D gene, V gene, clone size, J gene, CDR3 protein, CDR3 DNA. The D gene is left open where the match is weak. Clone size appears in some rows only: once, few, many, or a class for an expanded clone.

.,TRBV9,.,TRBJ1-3,CASSSPISGNTIYF,TGTGCCAGCAGCTCTCCTATCTCTGGAAACACCATATATTTT
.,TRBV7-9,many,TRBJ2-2,CASSSEPSNTGELFF,TGTGCCAGCAGCTCAGAACCTAGTAACACCGGGGAGCTGTTTTTT
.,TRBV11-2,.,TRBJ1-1,CASSLEGRGTEAFF,TGTGCCAGCAGCTTAGAGGGCAGGGGAACTGAAGCTTTCTTT
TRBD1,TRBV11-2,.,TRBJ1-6,CASSWGTGGDSPLHF,TGTGCCAGCAGCTGGGGGACAGGGGGGGATTCACCCCTCCACTTT
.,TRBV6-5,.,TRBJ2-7,CASSYSQGSYEQYF,TGTGCCAGCAGTTACTCTCAGGGGTCCTACGAGCAGTACTTC
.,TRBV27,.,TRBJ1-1,CASSFAATRATEAFF,TGTGCCAGCAGTTTCGCCGCGACCAGGGCCACTGAAGCTTTCTTT
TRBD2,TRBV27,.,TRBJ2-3,CATRDYKVGDTQYF,TGTGCCACCCGGGACTACAAGGTCGGAGATACGCAGTATTTT
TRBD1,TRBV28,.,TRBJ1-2,CASSLPGTGSYGYTF,TGTGCCAGCAGTTTACCCGGGACAGGGTCCTATGGCTACACCTTC
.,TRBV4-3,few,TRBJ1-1,CASSQDQGLHTEAFF,TGCGCCAGCAGCCAAGATCAGGGACTGCACACTGAAGCTTTCTTT
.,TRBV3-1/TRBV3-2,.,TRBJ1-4,CASSQSGRGNEKLFF,TGTGCCAGCAGCCAATCCGGCAGGGGAAATGAAAAACTGTTTTTT
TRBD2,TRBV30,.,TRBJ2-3,CAWSDLSGGAGDTQYF,TGTGCCTGGAGTGACCTTAGCGGGGGGGCAGGAGATACGCAGTATTTT
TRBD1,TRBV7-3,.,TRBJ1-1,CASSPGTGGTEAFF,TGTGCCAGCAGCCCCGGGACAGGGGGCACTGAAGCTTTCTTT
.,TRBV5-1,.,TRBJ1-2,CASSLDSPLWGYTF,TGCGCCAGCAGCTTGGACAGTCCCCTGTGGGGCTACACCTTC
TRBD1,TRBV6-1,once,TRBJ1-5,CASSESTGGWQPQHF,TGTGCCAGCAGTGAATCTACAGGGGGCTGGCAGCCCCAGCATTTT
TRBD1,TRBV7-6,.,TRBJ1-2,CASSLTGGINYGYTF,TGTGCCAGCAGCTTAACAGGGGGGATTAACTATGGCTACACCTTC
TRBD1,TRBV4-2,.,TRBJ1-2,CASSQGTGAYGYTF,TGTGCCAGCAGCCAGGGGACAGGGGCGTATGGCTACACCTTC
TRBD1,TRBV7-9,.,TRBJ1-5,CASSPGTAGNQPQHF,TGTGCCAGCAGTCCCGGGACAGCGGGCAATCAGCCCCAGCATTTT
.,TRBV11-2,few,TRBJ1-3,CASSSTGGNTIYF,TGTGCCAGCAGCTCCACTGGTGGAAACACCATATATTTT
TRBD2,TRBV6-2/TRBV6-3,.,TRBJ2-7,CASSVLAGTSSYEQYF,TGTGCCAGCAGCGTCTTGGCAGGGACTAGCTCCTACGAGCAGTACTTC
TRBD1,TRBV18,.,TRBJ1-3,CASSLDRGPGNTIYF,TGTGCCAGCTCACTCGACAGGGGTCCTGGAAACACCATATATTTT
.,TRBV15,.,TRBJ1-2,CATSSRGNYGYTF,TGTGCCACCAGCAGTCGGGGGAACTATGGCTACACCTTC
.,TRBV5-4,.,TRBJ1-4,CASSLGGINEKLFF,TGTGCCAGCAGCTTGGGGGGCATTAATGAAAAACTGTTTTTT
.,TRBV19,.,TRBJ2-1,CASNWGGGNNEQFF,TGTGCCAGTAATTGGGGGGGCGGGAACAATGAGCAGTTCTTC
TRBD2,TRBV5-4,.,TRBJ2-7,CASSHSLAGEIEQYF,TGTGCCAGCAGCCATTCTCTAGCGGGAGAAATAGAGCAGTACTTC
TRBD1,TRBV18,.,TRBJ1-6,CASSLDRGGSPLHF,TGTGCCAGCTCATTAGACAGGGGAGGTTCACCCCTCCACTTT
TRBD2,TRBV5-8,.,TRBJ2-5,CARGLAGENQETQYF,TGTGCCAGGGGACTAGCGGGGGAAAACCAAGAGACCCAGTACTTC
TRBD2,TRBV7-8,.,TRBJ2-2,CASSFGLAGANTGELFF,TGTGCCAGCAGCTTCGGACTAGCGGGCGCGAACACCGGGGAGCTGTTTTTT
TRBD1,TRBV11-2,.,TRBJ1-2,CASSSRQGARGYTF,TGTGCCAGCAGTTCACGGCAGGGGGCGCGAGGCTACACCTTC
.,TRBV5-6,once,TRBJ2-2,CASSLGQGLKTGELFF,TGTGCCAGCAGCTTGGGGCAGGGGCTAAAAACCGGGGAGCTGTTTTTT